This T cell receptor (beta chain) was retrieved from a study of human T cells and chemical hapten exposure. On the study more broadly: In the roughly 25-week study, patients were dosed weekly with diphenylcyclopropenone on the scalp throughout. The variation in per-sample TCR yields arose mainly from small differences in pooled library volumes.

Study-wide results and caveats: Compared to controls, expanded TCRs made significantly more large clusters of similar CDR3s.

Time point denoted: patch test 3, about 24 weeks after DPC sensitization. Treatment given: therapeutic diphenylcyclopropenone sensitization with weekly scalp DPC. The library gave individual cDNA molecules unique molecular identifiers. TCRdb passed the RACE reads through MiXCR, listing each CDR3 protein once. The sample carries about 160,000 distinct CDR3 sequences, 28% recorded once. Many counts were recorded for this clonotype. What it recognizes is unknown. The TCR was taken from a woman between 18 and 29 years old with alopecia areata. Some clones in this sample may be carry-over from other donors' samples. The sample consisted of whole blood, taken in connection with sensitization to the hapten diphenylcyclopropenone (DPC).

The CDR3 nucleotides read TGTGCCAGCAGTTACGGACTAGCGGCCCGATACAATGAGCAGTTCTTC. This encodes CASSYGLAARYNEQFF. The gene calls are TRBV6-2 or TRBV6-3 and TRBJ2-1; 10 bases match TRBD2. With V trimmed by 2 bases and J by 4 bases, 5 bases remained unmatched. The CDR3 sequence is 16 residues long. CDR1 and CDR2 from the germline V gene are MNHEY and SVGEGT.